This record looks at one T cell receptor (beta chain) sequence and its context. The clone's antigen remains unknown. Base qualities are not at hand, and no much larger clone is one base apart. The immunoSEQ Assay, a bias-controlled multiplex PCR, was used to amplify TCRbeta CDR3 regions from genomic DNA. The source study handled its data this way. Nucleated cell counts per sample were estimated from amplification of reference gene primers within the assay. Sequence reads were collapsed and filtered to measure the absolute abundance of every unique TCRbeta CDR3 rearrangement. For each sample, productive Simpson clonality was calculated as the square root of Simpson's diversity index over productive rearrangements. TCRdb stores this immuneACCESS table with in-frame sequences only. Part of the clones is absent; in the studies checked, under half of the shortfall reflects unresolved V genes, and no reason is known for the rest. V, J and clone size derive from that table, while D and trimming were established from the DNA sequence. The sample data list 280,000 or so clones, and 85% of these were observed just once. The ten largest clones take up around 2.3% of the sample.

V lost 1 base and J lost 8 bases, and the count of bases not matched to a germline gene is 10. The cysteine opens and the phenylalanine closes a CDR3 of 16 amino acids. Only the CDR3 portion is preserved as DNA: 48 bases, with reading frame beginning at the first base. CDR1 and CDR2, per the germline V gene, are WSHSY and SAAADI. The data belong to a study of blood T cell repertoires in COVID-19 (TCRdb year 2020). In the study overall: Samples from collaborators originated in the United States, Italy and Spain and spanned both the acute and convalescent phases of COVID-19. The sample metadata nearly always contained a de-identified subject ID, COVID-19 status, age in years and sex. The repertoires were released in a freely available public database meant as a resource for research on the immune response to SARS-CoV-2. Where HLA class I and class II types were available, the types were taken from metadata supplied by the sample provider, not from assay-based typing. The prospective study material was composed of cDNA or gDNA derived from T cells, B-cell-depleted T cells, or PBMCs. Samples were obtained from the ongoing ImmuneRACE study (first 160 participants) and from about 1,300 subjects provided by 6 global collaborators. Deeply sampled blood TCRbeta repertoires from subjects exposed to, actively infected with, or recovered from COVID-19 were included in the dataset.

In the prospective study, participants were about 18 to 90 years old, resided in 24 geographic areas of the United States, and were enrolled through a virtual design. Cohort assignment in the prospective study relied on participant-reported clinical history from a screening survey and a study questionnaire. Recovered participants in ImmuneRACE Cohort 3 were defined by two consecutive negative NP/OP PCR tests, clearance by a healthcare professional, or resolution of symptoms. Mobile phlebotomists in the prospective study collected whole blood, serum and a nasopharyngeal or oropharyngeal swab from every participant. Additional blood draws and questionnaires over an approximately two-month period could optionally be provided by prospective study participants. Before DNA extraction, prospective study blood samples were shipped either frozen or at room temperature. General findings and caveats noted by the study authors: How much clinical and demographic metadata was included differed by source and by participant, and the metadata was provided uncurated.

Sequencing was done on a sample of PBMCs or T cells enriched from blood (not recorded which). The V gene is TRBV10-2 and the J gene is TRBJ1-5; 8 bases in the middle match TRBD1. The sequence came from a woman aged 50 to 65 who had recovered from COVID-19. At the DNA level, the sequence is TGCGCCAGCAGTGAGTTATTAGGACAGGGAACGGAGCCCCAGCATTTT. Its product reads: CASSELLGQGTEPQHF.